This T cell receptor (beta chain) was retrieved from a study of CD8+ T cells in alopecia areata. Study background: Those patients who were treated received oral tofacitinib, which was given at 5 to 10 mg twice daily for moderate-to-severe alopecia areata.

Sequencing used cDNA as its template, made by extracting RNA and reverse transcribing it. Some clones are missing from TCRdb's copy, which holds only in-frame ones; the method was immunoSEQ multiplex PCR. The repertoire has about 180,000 clones, about 60% of them found once; the top ten carry 14% to 15%. Findings and limits, study-wide: Compared with normal scalp, lesional scalp had higher clonality and more expanded CD8+ clones.

Germline values: CDR1 SGDLS, CDR2 YYNGEE. V lost 3 bases to trimming and J lost 5 bases, with 17 bases between them. This CDR3 contains 15 residues. Notes on this clone: Its target is not known.

The sample here was CD4+ T cells sorted from blood, taken at week 0. This chain joins TRBV9 and TRBJ1-1; D is unclear. The source is a human donor with alopecia areata. Written as DNA, the CDR3 is TGTGCCAGCAGCGCCCCCAGGACGGGTCGGACTGAAGCTTTCTTT. It translates to CASSAPRTGRTEAFF.